This passage covers 4 T cell receptor beta chains from one sample sequenced in a study of T cell responses to AZD1222 COVID-19 vaccine. Using immunoSEQ multiplex PCR, the repertoire was profiled, and TCRdb retains in-frame clones only, with some absent. The data contain 65,000 to 75,000 clones, around 84% of them singletons. Specimen: peripheral blood, collected on day 0 of AZD1222 vaccination. Receptor source: an adult in good health.

The J gene is TRBJ2-7, the V gene TRBV15, with a weak D call TRBD1 (8 bases). Trimming cost V 0 bases and J 0 bases, with 18 bases left between them. This CDR3 has 18 residues. Germline CDR1 LNHNV, CDR2 YYDKDF (reference sequence). CDR3: CATSREVNRGGSSYEQYF. CDR3 nucleotide sequence: TGTGCCACCAGCAGAGAGGTTAACAGGGGGGGTAGCTCCTACGAGCAGTACTTC.

The rearrangement links TRBV5-1 to TRBJ2-7; 8 nucleotides agree with TRBD2. J gave up 3 bases and V 0 bases, and 2 bases lay outside the gene matches. This CDR3 comprises 14 residues. Germline V gene sequence: CDR1 SGHRS, CDR2 YFSETQ. CDR3 protein: CASSLGREGYEQYF. The CDR3, as DNA: TGCGCCAGCAGCTTGGGACGGGAGGGCTACGAGCAGTACTTC.

The chain has TRBV7-3 and TRBJ2-1, with D possibly being TRBD1 (7 bases). This CDR3 has 15 amino acids. The germline V gene has CDR1 SGHTA and CDR2 FQGTGA. The V end lost 6 bases, the J end lost 0 bases, and 12 bases lay between the germline ends. The CDR3: CASSQGGLSYNEQFF. The CDR3 coding sequence is TGTGCCAGCAGTCAGGGGGGCCTCTCCTACAATGAGCAGTTCTTC.

This clone was counted a single time. The chain uses TRBV7-2 and TRBJ1-1, with no clear D. The CDR3 consists of 15 residues. Germline V lookup: CDR1 SGHTA, CDR2 FQGNSA. Trimming shortened V by 2 bases and J by 5 bases, and 15 bases separated the two germline ends. DNA of the CDR3: TGTGCCAGCAGCTTAAGGTCCAGAGGGCGGACTGAAGCTTTCTTT. It is translated as CASSLRSRGRTEAFF. The whole variable domain, filled in from reference TRBV7-2 and TRBJ1-1, reads GAGVSQSPSNKVTEKGKDVELRCDPISGHTALYWYRQSLGQGLEFLIYFQGNSAPDKSGLPSDRFSAERTGGSVSTLTIQRTQQEDSAVYLCASSLRSRGRTEAFFGQGTRLTVV.